This TCR beta chain was documented in a study of cytomegalovirus exposure and HLA in healthy donors. Germline loops: CDR1 SGHNT, CDR2 YYREEE (reference sequence). V shed 6 bases and J shed 7 bases, with 20 bases lying between them. The CDR3 length is 15 residues. The protocol was immunoSEQ multiplex PCR, while the TCRdb copy is restricted to in-frame clones and leaves out a portion. The sample includes 150,000 or so clones, roughly 89% of them seen just once. The TCR comes from a young woman in good health and CMV-seronegative. The chain is built from TRBV5-4 and TRBJ2-1, with D perhaps matching TRBD2 (5 bases). Input material: PBMCs. The CDR3 nucleotides read TGTGCCAGCACCGCGGGTCTCTCGAATTTAAATGAGCAGTTCTTC. Its protein is CASTAGLSNLNEQFF.